These 32 T cell receptor beta chains were all obtained from the same sample, sequenced in a study of regulatory T cells in long-lasting Graves disease. With iRepertoire HTBI primers and Arm-PCR of CDR3 regions, TCR beta libraries were built. TCRdb called the multiplex PCR reads again in MiXCR, with one record for every CDR3 protein. Among around 430,000 distinct CDR3 sequences listed, roughly 22% were seen once. Time point specified: persistent/refractory GD, antithyroid drugs over 5 years with positive TRAb. PBMC RNA served as the TCR library source. The input for sequencing was peripheral blood mononuclear cells (PBMCs), taken when the disease was refractory, from a patient treated with antithyroid drugs. The receptors shown here come from a female donor with Graves disease.

The V and J genes are TRBV12-3 or TRBV12-4 and TRBJ1-2; weak D call: TRBD1 (6 bases). V dropped 7 bases and J dropped 8 bases, with 17 bases sitting between them. This CDR3 is built from 13 residues. The CDR3 DNA follows: TGTGCCAGCACCCGGGTGGGGGGCTGGGGCTACACCTTC. Translating it yields CASTRVGGWGYTF.

The table lists this clonotype with many counts. The V gene is TRBV7-2, the J gene TRBJ2-5, with TRBD2 matching over 8 bases. V was pared by 4 bases and J by 1 base, with 8 bases of the junction left unmatched. CDR1 is SGHTA, CDR2 FQGNSA, per germline. This CDR3 comprises 16 residues. CDR3 region: CASSSWRGVIQETQYF. CDR3 DNA sequence: TGTGCCAGCAGCTCCTGGCGGGGGGTTATCCAAGAGACCCAGTACTTC.

This clonotype was seen repeatedly, ten times or more. This sequence joins TRBV19 and TRBJ2-5, with 7 bases matching TRBD1. V was pared by 4 bases and J by 0 bases, with 11 bases of the junction left unmatched. Germline loops: CDR1 LNHDA, CDR2 SQIVND (reference sequence). The CDR3 length is 17 residues. The CDR3 bases are TGTGCCAGTAGTAGATCACAGGGGCCCGAGTACCAAGAGACCCAGTACTTC. Translating it yields CASSRSQGPEYQETQYF.

The chain is built from TRBV7-2 and TRBJ1-3; no clear D. The CDR3 loop spans 14 amino acids. From germline, CDR1 is SGHTA and CDR2 FQGNSA. V was clipped by 0 bases and J by 4 bases, with 7 bases between them. CDR3 residues: CASSLAPVGNTIYF. The CDR3 nucleotides read TGTGCCAGCAGCTTAGCACCGGTCGGAAACACCATATATTTT.

The chain carries TRBV7-6 and TRBJ1-4, with D possibly TRBD1 on 5 matching bases. This CDR3 contains 18 residues. With 2 bases removed from V and 0 bases from J, the gap between germline ends came to 16 bases. Germline loops: CDR1 SGHVS, CDR2 FNYEAQ. CDR3 nucleotides: TGTGCCAGCAGCTTATACCCCGGGACGGGTGCAACTAATGAAAAACTGTTTTTT. This codes for CASSLYPGTGATNEKLFF.

This clonotype was observed a few times. The chain combines TRBV6-5 with TRBJ1-4, with unresolved D. Trimming pared 2 bases from V and 14 bases from J, leaving 12 bases between. The CDR3 totals 12 residues. Germline V gene data show CDR1 as MNHEY and CDR2 as SVGAGI. CDR3 coding DNA: TGTGCCAGCAGTTACAACTACCAAGGGCTGTTTTTT. It specifies CASSYNYQGLFF.

A remark on this clonotype: Since a much larger clone is just one base distant, this may be a read error. V usage is TRBV12-3 or TRBV12-4 and J usage is TRBJ2-2; D might be TRBD1 (5 bases). This CDR3 has 14 residues. CDR3 sequence: CASSPQGNTRELFF. The CDR3 nucleotides read TGTGCCAGCAGCCCTCAGGGAAACACCAGGGAGCTGTTTTTT.

This clonotype was detected ten times or more. The chain uses TRBV29-1 and TRBJ1-5; 7 bases match TRBD1. Trimming took 6 bases from V and 0 from J; bases not matched to a gene: 11. CDR1 and CDR2 from the germline V gene are SQVTM and ANQGSEA. The CDR3 is made up of 16 amino acids. The CDR3: CSVGTARYYSNQPQHF. The CDR3 coding sequence is TGCAGCGTCGGGACAGCGAGATATTATAGCAATCAGCCCCAGCATTTT.

This clonotype was seen many times. The chain joins TRBV6-2 or TRBV6-3 to TRBJ2-4; 13 positions match TRBD2. Germline V CDR1 and CDR2: MNHEY, SVGEGT. CDR3 size: 17 residues. The junction had 12 bases not matched to a gene; V was cut back by 4 bases and J by 9 bases. The CDR3 nucleotides read TGTGCCAGCAGTTTCGGGACTAGCGGGGCATCCTTTGCCATTCAGTACTTC. Its protein product is CASSFGTSGASFAIQYF.

The table lists this clonotype with many counts. The rearrangement links TRBV28 to TRBJ2-5, with 9 positions matching TRBD2. Germline-derived CDR1 and CDR2 are MDHEN and SYDVKM. The CDR3 has 15 amino acids. V dropped 6 bases and J dropped 1; count of bases not matched to a gene: 6. CDR3 bases: TGTGCCAGCAGGCATAAGCGGGAGGCCCAAGAGACCCAGTACTTC. Translating it yields CASRHKREAQETQYF.

This clonotype was found a few times. V and J are TRBV20-1 and TRBJ1-6; no firm D call. The V end was cut by 3 bases, the J end by 4 bases, with 13 bases between. Germline V gene lookup returns CDR1 DFQATT and CDR2 SNEGSKA (reference sequence). This CDR3 is 15 amino acids long. The CDR3 loop is CSASENTGYNSPLHF. In DNA form, the CDR3 reads TGCAGTGCTAGTGAAAATACGGGTTATAATTCACCCCTCCACTTT.

With respect to this clonotype: A much larger clonotype is one base distant, so this may be a read error. The CDR3 protein is CASSRQGNGYTF. Here the CDR3 DNA reads TGTGCCAGCAGCCGACAGGGTAATGGCTACACCTTC. The chain employs TRBV4-2 and TRBJ1-2; 7 bases fit TRBD1. After removal of 4 bases from V and 6 bases from J, the junction contained 2 bases not matched to a gene. The germline gives CDR1 LGHNA, CDR2 YNFKEQ. This CDR3 spans 12 amino acids.

The chain links TRBV20-1 to TRBJ2-1; 10 nucleotides line up with TRBD2. This CDR3 spans 18 amino acids. Germline CDR1 is DFQATT and CDR2 is SNEGSKA (reference sequence). The J segment lost 2 bases and the V segment lost 3 bases, leaving 13 bases of the junction unmatched. The CDR3 coding sequence is TGCAGTGCTAGGGCTAGCGGGGGCAACACATACCCCTACAATGAGCAGTTCTTC. Amino acids: CSARASGGNTYPYNEQFF.

This clonotype was seen only a few times. CDR3 region: CSGYSATNEKLFF. Written as DNA, the CDR3 is TGCAGCGGTTACAGTGCAACTAATGAAAAACTGTTTTTT. The genes are TRBV29-1 and TRBJ1-4, with D unresolved. This CDR3 is built from 13 residues. Germline assignment: CDR1 SQVTM and CDR2 ANQGSEA. Deletions cut 7 bases from V and 0 bases from J, with 9 bases between.

This clonotype was recorded at least ten times. This chain joins TRBV2 and TRBJ1-5; D might be TRBD1 (6 bases). V lost 3 bases and J 2 bases, leaving 11 bases between the germline ends. Germline-derived CDR1 and CDR2 are SNHLY and FYNNEI. This CDR3 contains 15 residues. CDR3 sequence (DNA): TGTGCCAGCAGTGAGTGGGGGGCGGGCAATCAGCCCCAGCATTTT. Its protein product is CASSEWGAGNQPQHF.

This clonotype was observed a handful of times. This chain connects TRBV20-1 to TRBJ1-6; 9 bases agree with TRBD1. This CDR3 has 15 amino acids. Germline V gene lookup returns CDR1 DFQATT and CDR2 SNEGSKA (reference sequence). V shed 5 bases and J 10 bases; nucleotides not matched to a gene: 12. The CDR3 sequence: CSAPTGGAFQSPLHF. CDR3 DNA sequence: TGCAGTGCTCCTACAGGGGGCGCGTTCCAGTCACCCCTCCACTTT.

A few counts support this clonotype. In DNA, the CDR3 is TGTGCCAGCAGTGAAGTTCAGGGCGCGGATTCACCCCTCCACTTT. As protein: CASSEVQGADSPLHF. The V and J genes are TRBV6-1 and TRBJ1-6; D is perhaps TRBD1 (5 bases). Trimming removed 1 base at V and 8 bases at J, with 12 bases between. Germline V CDR1 and CDR2: MNHNS, SASEGT. The CDR3 sequence is 15 residues long.

Concerning this clonotype itself: The junction does not match germline at one end; this may be a read error. This rearrangement joins TRBV6-1 to TRBJ1-1, with unresolved D. This CDR3 comprises 13 residues. Per germline, CDR1 MNHNS and CDR2 SASEGT. In DNA, the CDR3 is TGTGCCAGCAGGACGGACCCGAACGCTGAAGCTTTCTTT. Amino acid sequence: CASRTDPNAEAFF.

The V and J genes are TRBV29-1 and TRBJ1-5; a possible D gene is TRBD1 (5 bases). Germline-derived CDR1 and CDR2 are SQVTM and ANQGSEA. Trimming took 6 bases from V and 2 from J, leaving 11 bases between them. CDR3 size: 13 residues. This CDR3 is CSVMQGGNQPQHF. The CDR3 nucleotides read TGCAGCGTCATGCAGGGTGGCAATCAGCCCCAGCATTTT.

The gene calls are TRBV24-1 and TRBJ1-1; D is unclear. Trimming left V 1 base short and J 8 bases short, with 10 bases between. The germline gives CDR1 KGHDR, CDR2 SFDVKD. This CDR3 comprises 13 residues. The CDR3 region has the DNA TGTGCCACCAGTGATTTTAACGGAAACGAAGCTTTCTTT. This sequence encodes CATSDFNGNEAFF.

This clonotype was found many times. This chain joins TRBV28 and TRBJ2-7; 7 bases are shared with TRBD2. CDR1 and CDR2 (germline): MDHEN, SYDVKM. CDR3 length: 16 residues. After removal of 4 bases from V and 2 bases from J, the junction contained 11 bases not matched to a gene. Here the CDR3 reads CASSSVRGRRTYEQYF. The CDR3 coding sequence is TGTGCCAGCAGTTCAGTGCGCGGGAGAAGGACCTACGAGCAGTACTTC. The variable domain in full, with the rest retrieved from reference TRBV28 and TRBJ2-7, is DVKVTQSSRYLVKRTGEKVFLECVQDMDHENMFWYRQDPGLGLRLIYFSYDVKMKEKGDIPEGYSVSREKKERFSLILESASTNQTSMYLCASSSVRGRRTYEQYFGPGTRLTVT.

This clonotype was counted only a few times. The chain couples TRBV12-3 or TRBV12-4 to TRBJ1-2; 7 nucleotides agree with TRBD1. The CDR3 sequence is 13 residues long. Unmatched junction bases numbered 6, after V lost 7 bases and J lost 4 bases. Here the CDR3 DNA reads TGTGCCAGCACCATAGACAGGGTCTATGGCTACACCTTC. Its protein is CASTIDRVYGYTF.

The V and J genes are TRBV14 and TRBJ1-1; D not resolved. Germline V gene sequence: CDR1 SGHDN, CDR2 FVKESK. V shed 0 bases and J shed 0 bases, with 8 bases lying between them. The CDR3 has 15 residues. This CDR3 reads CASSQDLPMNTEAFF. CDR3 sequence (DNA): TGTGCCAGCAGCCAAGACCTGCCGATGAACACTGAAGCTTTCTTT.

As DNA, the CDR3 is TGTGCCAGCAGCGCAAATAGAGCTCCCACTGACTATGGCTACACCTTC. This sequence encodes CASSANRAPTDYGYTF. The J gene is TRBJ1-2, the V gene TRBV9; no clear D. The V gene's germline CDR1 is SGDLS and CDR2 YYNGEE. Trimming stripped 3 bases from V and 3 bases from J, with 18 bases between. CDR3 length: 16 residues.

J is TRBJ1-3 and V is TRBV20-1; D unclear. Germline CDR1 DFQATT, CDR2 SNEGSKA (reference sequence). V was shortened by 6 bases and J by 1 base, with 7 bases between the two germline ends. CDR3 length: 12 residues. CDR3 region: CSAGESGNTIYF. The DNA of the CDR3 is TGCAGTGCCGGGGAGTCTGGAAACACCATATATTTT.

This clonotype was counted between two and nine times. V usage is TRBV7-3 and J usage is TRBJ2-7; a weak D match, TRBD1 (6 bases). Germline-derived CDR1 and CDR2 are SGHTA and FQGTGA. The CDR3 is 14 residues long. Trimming cost V 5 bases and J 5 bases, with 16 bases left between them. The CDR3 region has the DNA TGTGCCAGCAGCCGACCGGGACACCCAAACGAGCAGTACTTC. It codes for CASSRPGHPNEQYF.

This clonotype has at least ten counts. The V gene is TRBV30, the J gene TRBJ2-5, with a tentative D call TRBD2 (5 bases). Trimming shortened V by 3 bases and J by 1 base, and 18 bases separated the two germline ends. CDR3 length: 16 residues. Germline V gene lookup returns CDR1 GTSNPN and CDR2 SVGIG (reference sequence). CDR3 sequence (DNA): TGTGCCTGGAGCAGTCTGCCTAGCTGGGGCCAAGAGACCCAGTACTTC. It translates to CAWSSLPSWGQETQYF.

This clonotype was counted many times. This chain uses TRBV20-1 with TRBJ2-1, with D possibly being TRBD1 (5 bases). There are 12 residues in the CDR3. The V end lost 5 bases, the J end lost 3 bases, and 8 bases lay between the germline ends. The germline V gene encodes CDR1 DFQATT and CDR2 SNEGSKA (reference sequence). The CDR3 DNA reads as TGCAGTGCTGGGGCTAGCTACAATGAGCAGTTCTTC. It encodes CSAGASYNEQFF.

This clonotype was recorded many times. The V and J genes are TRBV28 and TRBJ1-1, with D perhaps TRBD1 (6 bases). The CDR3 is made up of 14 amino acids. Trimming pared 9 bases from V and 7 bases from J, leaving 21 bases between. CDR1 MDHEN and CDR2 SYDVKM come from the germline V gene. CDR3 DNA sequence: TGTGCCAGGCGTGGGCCGGGGACATTCATTGAAGCTTTCTTT. Residues: CARRGPGTFIEAFF.

This clonotype was counted only a few times. This chain links TRBV29-1 with TRBJ1-5; 11 nucleotides match TRBD1. Germline CDR1 SQVTM, CDR2 ANQGSEA. This CDR3 has 17 amino acids. The ends lost 5 bases at V and 4 bases at J; junction bases unmatched: 13. This CDR3 reads CSVQLPGTGGPNQPQHF. CDR3 bases: TGCAGCGTTCAATTACCCGGGACAGGGGGGCCTAATCAGCCCCAGCATTTT.

This clonotype was counted at least ten times. The chain couples TRBV29-1 to TRBJ2-2; maybe TRBD1 (5 bases). V was cut by 6 bases and J by 4 bases, with 15 bases left in between. There are 14 residues in the CDR3. Germline values: CDR1 SQVTM, CDR2 ANQGSEA. The DNA for the CDR3 is TGCAGCGTCGGACATGGGCGCGGCACCGGGGAGCTGTTTTTT. Protein sequence: CSVGHGRGTGELFF.

This clonotype has at least ten counts. The rearrangement uses TRBV29-1 and TRBJ2-7; 11 nucleotides line up with TRBD2. Per germline, CDR1 SQVTM and CDR2 ANQGSEA. V lost 7 bases to trimming and J lost 5 bases; unmatched junction nucleotides: 7. The CDR3 spans 13 residues. The CDR3 nucleotides are TGCAGCGGGAAGACTAGCGGGATCGACGAGCAGTACTTC. It encodes CSGKTSGIDEQYF.